The source of this T cell receptor (beta chain) is a study of sequential checkpoint blockade in melanoma. CDR1 and CDR2 from the germline V gene are LNHNV and YYDKDF (reference sequence). This CDR3 has 14 amino acids. V was pared by 6 bases and J by 2 bases, with 13 bases between. The treatment was: randomized to nivolumab then ipilimumab (arm A) or the reverse (arm B). From thawed PBMCs, live CD3+CD8+ cells negative for CD19 and CD56 were sorted. The assay was immunoSEQ multiplex PCR, and TCRdb's table has in-frame clones only and misses some. This table holds about 12,000 clones, roughly 81% found once.

The receptor was derived from a human donor with melanoma. This sequence joins TRBV15 and TRBJ2-5; maybe TRBD2 (5 bases). The sample here was CD8+ T cells sorted from blood (inferred from file names), taken from a patient given nivolumab and ipilimumab in sequence. Here the CDR3 DNA reads TGTGCCACCAGTTTTACCGGGGATCAAGAGACCCAGTACTTC. It specifies CATSFTGDQETQYF.